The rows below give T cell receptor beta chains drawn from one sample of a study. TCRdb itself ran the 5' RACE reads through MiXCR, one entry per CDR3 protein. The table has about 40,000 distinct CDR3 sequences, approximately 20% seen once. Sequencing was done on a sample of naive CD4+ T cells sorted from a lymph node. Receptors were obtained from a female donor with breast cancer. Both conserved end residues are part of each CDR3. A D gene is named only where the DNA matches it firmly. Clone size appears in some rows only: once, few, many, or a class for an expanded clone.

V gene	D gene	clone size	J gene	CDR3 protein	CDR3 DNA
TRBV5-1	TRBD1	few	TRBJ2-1	CASSLLGTGKVEQFF	TGCGCCAGCAGCTTGTTGGGGACAGGGAAAGTTGAGCAGTTCTTC
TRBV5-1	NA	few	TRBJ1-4	CASRIDTGLGKLFF	TGCGCCAGCAGGATTGACACGGGCTTGGGCAAACTGTTTTTT
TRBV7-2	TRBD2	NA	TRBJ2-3	CASSLASLAGGSLDTQYF	TGTGCCAGCAGCTTAGCGTCCCTAGCGGGAGGATCTCTAGATACGCAGTATTTT
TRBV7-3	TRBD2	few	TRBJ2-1	CANSPGLINEQFF	TGTGCCAACAGCCCGGGACTAATCAATGAGCAGTTCTTC
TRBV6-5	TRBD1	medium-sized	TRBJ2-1	CASSRDRERQFF	TGTGCCAGCAGTCGGGACAGGGAAAGGCAGTTCTTC
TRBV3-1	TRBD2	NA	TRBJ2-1	CASSLGTSGVGEQFF	TGTGCCAGCAGCCTCGGGACTAGCGGGGTGGGTGAGCAGTTCTTC
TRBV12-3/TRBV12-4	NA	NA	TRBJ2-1	CASSPTGGTPYNEQFF	TGTGCCAGCAGTCCGACTGGAGGGACACCCTACAATGAGCAGTTCTTC
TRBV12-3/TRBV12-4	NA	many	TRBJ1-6	CASSFWPSPLHF	TGTGCCAGCAGTTTCTGGCCCTCACCCCTCCACTTT
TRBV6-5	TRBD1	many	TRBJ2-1	CASSDRGGNEQFF	TGTGCCAGCAGTGACAGGGGGGGTAATGAGCAGTTCTTC
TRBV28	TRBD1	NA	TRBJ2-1	CASSATTTGGDALPQFF	TGTGCCAGCAGTGCCACCACGACAGGGGGCGACGCTTTACCGCAGTTCTTC
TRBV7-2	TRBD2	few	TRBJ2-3	CASSLGGLAGDTQYF	TGTGCCAGCAGCTTAGGGGGACTAGCGGGAGATACGCAGTATTTT
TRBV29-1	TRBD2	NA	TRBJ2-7	CSVLKLAGRNYEQYF	TGCAGCGTTCTGAAACTAGCGGGACGAAACTACGAGCAGTACTTC
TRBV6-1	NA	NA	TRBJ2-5	CASSQQGGKTQYF	TGTGCCAGCAGCCAACAGGGGGGGAAGACCCAGTACTTC
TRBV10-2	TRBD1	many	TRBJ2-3	CASSGDRVADTQYF	TGCGCCAGCAGTGGGGACAGGGTGGCAGATACGCAGTATTTT
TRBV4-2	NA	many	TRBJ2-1	CASSQVSADSSYNEQFF	TGTGCCAGCAGCCAAGTATCAGCGGATAGCTCCTACAATGAGCAGTTCTTC
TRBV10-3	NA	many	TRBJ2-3	CAISPRDATDTQYF	TGTGCCATCAGCCCCCGGGACGCCACAGATACGCAGTATTTT
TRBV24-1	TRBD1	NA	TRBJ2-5	CATSDPGGAGYQETQYF	TGTGCCACCAGTGACCCAGGGGGCGCAGGGTACCAAGAGACCCAGTACTTC
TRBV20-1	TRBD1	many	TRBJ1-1	CSAGRTGGDTEAFF	TGCAGTGCGGGACGGACAGGGGGGGACACTGAAGCTTTCTTT
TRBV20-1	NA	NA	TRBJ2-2	CSARPEPGELFF	TGCAGTGCTAGACCGGAACCTGGGGAGCTGTTTTTT
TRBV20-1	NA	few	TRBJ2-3	CSAFPDPGLSSTDTQYF	TGCAGTGCTTTCCCGGATCCGGGCCTTTCGAGCACAGATACGCAGTATTTT
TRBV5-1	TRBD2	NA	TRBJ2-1	CASSLAGGLEDEQVF	TGCGCCAGCAGCTTGGCGGGGGGGCTTGAGGATGAGCAGGTCTTC
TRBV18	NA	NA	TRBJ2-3	CASSPEMTDTQYF	TGTGCCAGCTCACCCGAGATGACAGATACGCAGTATTTT
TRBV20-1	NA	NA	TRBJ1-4	CSARGSANRATNEKLFF	TGCAGTGCTAGAGGGTCGGCTAACAGGGCCACTAATGAAAAACTGTTTTTT
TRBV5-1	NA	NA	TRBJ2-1	CASSLGQNYNEQFF	TGCGCCAGCAGCTTGGGACAGAACTACAATGAGCAGTTCTTC
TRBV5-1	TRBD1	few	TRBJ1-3	CASSLALTGDTGNTIYF	TGCGCCAGCAGCTTGGCTCTGACAGGGGACACCGGAAACACCATATATTTT
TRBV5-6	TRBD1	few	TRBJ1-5	CASSLGTGGDGNQPQHF	TGTGCCAGCAGCCTCGGGACAGGGGGCGATGGCAATCAGCCCCAGCATTTT